Following are 17 T cell receptor beta chains from one sample sequenced in a study of cytomegalovirus exposure and HLA in healthy donors. PCR amplification relied on 60 Vbeta primers (plus 13 Jbeta primers). The assay was immunoSEQ multiplex PCR, and TCRdb's table has in-frame clones only and misses some. This sample carries 200,000 or so clones, 75% to 85% of them seen once, and the ten largest clones take approximately 6.5%. Source material: PBMCs. These TCRs come from a woman aged 45-60 years in good health and CMV-seropositive.

This clone has only one observation. The chain recombines TRBV23-1 with TRBJ1-1; D gene unclear. TRBV23-1 is reported as an ORF; its role is uncertain. V dropped 1 base and J dropped 2 bases, with 20 bases sitting between them. CDR3 length: 18 residues. CDR3 loop: CASSQWRPQVPFNTEAFF. CDR3 bases: TGCGCCAGCAGTCAATGGCGACCCCAGGTCCCATTTAACACTGAAGCTTTCTTT.

The chain has TRBV18 and TRBJ1-1, with unresolved D. V lost 4 bases to trimming and J lost 1 base, with 4 bases between them. Germline V CDR1 and CDR2: KGHSH, LQKENI. CDR3 length: 12 residues. The DNA for the CDR3 is TGTGCCAGCTCACGTCAGAACACTGAAGCTTTCTTT. Translation: CASSRQNTEAFF.

CDR3 coding DNA: TGCGCCAGCAGCCTGGGACAGTTCCACACAGATACGCAGTATTTT. Its translation is CASSLGQFHTDTQYF. The chain is built from TRBV4-3 and TRBJ2-3, with 7 bases that match TRBD1. J gave up 2 bases and V 4 bases, and 6 bases lay outside the gene matches. Germline V gene lookup returns CDR1 LGHNA and CDR2 YSLEER. The CDR3 spans 15 residues.

Here the CDR3 reads CASSENKPGGETQYF. CDR3 in DNA: TGTGCCAGCAGTGAAAATAAACCCGGAGGAGAGACCCAGTACTTC. The chain employs TRBV6-1 and TRBJ2-5; TRBD2 is a possible D gene (5 bases). CDR3 length equals 15 residues. The V gene lost 2 bases and the J gene lost 4 bases, with 14 bases spanning the gap. CDR1 is MNHNS and CDR2 is SASEGT in the germline V gene.

The chain joins TRBV6-6 to TRBJ2-7; TRBD1 is a possible D gene (7 bases). Trimming took off 2 bases at V and 4 bases at J, with 12 bases between the two ends. In germline, CDR1 is MNHNY, CDR2 SVGAGI (reference sequence). The CDR3 extends over 14 amino acids. The CDR3 bases are TGTGCCAGCAGTTACCCAGGGGGGTATTACGAGCAGTACTTC. This sequence encodes CASSYPGGYYEQYF.

V is TRBV5-8 and J is TRBJ2-2; D is perhaps TRBD1 (6 bases). Per the germline V gene, CDR1 is SGHTS and CDR2 is YDEGEE. This CDR3 contains 14 residues. Trimming pared 4 bases from V and 1 base from J, leaving 8 bases between. The CDR3 sequence is CASSQGQNTGELFF. The CDR3 DNA follows: TGTGCCAGCAGCCAGGGACAGAACACCGGGGAGCTGTTTTTT.

The chain recombines TRBV5-1 with TRBJ1-4, with 9 bases fitting TRBD1. Germline V gene lookup returns CDR1 SGHRS and CDR2 YFSETQ. Losses at the gene ends were 3 bases for V and 7 bases for J; bases not matched to a gene: 7. This CDR3 comprises 15 residues. As DNA, the CDR3 is TGCGCCAGCAGCTACCGGACAGGGGACATTGAAAAACTGTTTTTT. Translated, it gives CASSYRTGDIEKLFF.

In this sample, this clone turned up once. The chain has TRBV28 and TRBJ1-5, with 11 bases matching TRBD1. J was trimmed by 8 bases and V by 8 bases; bases with no gene match: 11. Germline assignment: CDR1 MDHEN and CDR2 SYDVKM. CDR3 length: 15 amino acids. CDR3 coding DNA: TGTGCCAGCCTAAACGAGGGACAGGGGGTGAAGCCCCAGCATTTT. It is translated as CASLNEGQGVKPQHF.

The chain links TRBV4-1 to TRBJ2-4; D uncertain. In germline, CDR1 is MGHRA, CDR2 YSYEKL. Trimming removed 0 bases at V and 1 base at J, with 7 bases between. The CDR3 sequence is 15 residues long. The CDR3, as DNA: TGCGCCAGCAGCCAAGATCCTACGGCCAAAAACATTCAGTACTTC. It yields the protein CASSQDPTAKNIQYF.

This chain connects TRBV18 to TRBJ2-1; D is ambiguous. The CDR3 covers 15 residues. Looked up from germline, CDR1 is KGHSH and CDR2 is LQKENI. V gave up 3 bases and J gave up 3 bases, with 12 bases separating them. The CDR3: CASSPASGGYNEQFF. DNA of the CDR3: TGTGCCAGCTCACCGGCCAGTGGCGGCTACAATGAGCAGTTCTTC.

The V gene is TRBV2, the J gene TRBJ1-4; D remains unclear. V was cut by 4 bases and J by 8 bases, with 14 bases left in between. This CDR3 is built from 14 residues. CDR1 is SNHLY, CDR2 FYNNEI, per germline. The CDR3 nucleotides read TGTGCCAGCAGTGGGTCCAGAGCAGGCGAAAAACTGTTTTTT. Translation: CASSGSRAGEKLFF.

This clone has only a few counts. The chain couples TRBV18 to TRBJ1-5, with TRBD1 matching over 7 bases. Trimming cost V 4 bases and J 3 bases; bases outside gene matches: 3. The CDR3 totals 14 residues. Germline CDR1 KGHSH, CDR2 LQKENI. The CDR3: CASSRTGDNQPQHF. Here the CDR3 DNA reads TGTGCCAGCTCACGAACAGGGGACAATCAGCCCCAGCATTTT.

This chain uses TRBV27 with TRBJ1-1, with D possibly being TRBD1 (6 bases). Germline V gene lookup returns CDR1 MNHEY and CDR2 SMNVEV (reference sequence). V lost 3 bases and J 11 bases, leaving 16 bases between the germline ends. The CDR3 consists of 13 residues. In nucleotides, the CDR3 is TGTGCCAGCAGTTTTTGGGGGCGTCCCGAGGCTTTCTTT. As protein: CASSFWGRPEAFF.

This chain connects TRBV5-1 to TRBJ2-1; 10 bases align to TRBD2. Germline values: CDR1 SGHRS, CDR2 YFSETQ. This CDR3 comprises 16 residues. The junction had 10 bases not matched to a gene; V was cut back by 3 bases and J by 7 bases. The CDR3 protein is CASSYHSGTSVNEQFF. For the CDR3, the DNA is TGCGCCAGCAGCTACCACTCCGGGACTAGCGTTAATGAGCAGTTCTTC.

The CDR3 spells CATGSGGNYGYTF. The CDR3 DNA reads TGTGCCACCGGCTCAGGGGGAAACTATGGCTACACCTTC. This chain uses TRBV10-3 with TRBJ1-2; 7 bases line up with TRBD1. This CDR3 region has 13 residues. Germline V gene sequence: CDR1 ENHRY, CDR2 SYGVKD. V shed 10 bases and J 2 bases; nucleotides not matched to a gene: 7.

The chain combines TRBV6-5 with TRBJ2-1, with 7 bases aligning to TRBD2. Germline CDR1 is MNHEY and CDR2 is SVGAGI. V lost 4 bases and J lost 2; bases outside the gene matches: 8. The CDR3 runs to 16 residues. For the CDR3, the DNA is TGTGCCAGCAGTTTACTAGCGCAAGGGACCTACAATGAGCAGTTCTTC. It codes for CASSLLAQGTYNEQFF.

The chain combines TRBV2 with TRBJ1-3; possibly TRBD1 for D (5 bases). This CDR3 spans 15 amino acids. Germline V gives CDR1 SNHLY, CDR2 FYNNEI. Trimming stripped 7 bases from V and 3 bases from J, with 16 bases between. The CDR3 region is CASTGVRGIGNTIYF. The CDR3 bases are TGTGCCAGCACCGGTGTAAGGGGAATTGGAAACACCATATATTTT.